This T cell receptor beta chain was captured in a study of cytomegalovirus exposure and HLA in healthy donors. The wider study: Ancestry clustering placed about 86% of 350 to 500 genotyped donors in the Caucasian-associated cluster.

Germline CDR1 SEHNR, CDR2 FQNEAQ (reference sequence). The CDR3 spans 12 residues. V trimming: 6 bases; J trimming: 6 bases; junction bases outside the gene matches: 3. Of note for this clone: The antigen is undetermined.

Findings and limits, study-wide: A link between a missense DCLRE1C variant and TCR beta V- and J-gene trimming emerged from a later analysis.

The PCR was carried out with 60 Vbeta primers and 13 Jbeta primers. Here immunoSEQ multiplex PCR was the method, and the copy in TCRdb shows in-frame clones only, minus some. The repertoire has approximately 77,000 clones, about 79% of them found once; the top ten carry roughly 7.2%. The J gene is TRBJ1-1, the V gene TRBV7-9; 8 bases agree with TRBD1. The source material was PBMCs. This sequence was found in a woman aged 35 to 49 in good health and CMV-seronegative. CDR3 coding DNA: TGTGCCAGCAGAAACAGGGGGTCTGAAGCTTTCTTT. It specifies CASRNRGSEAFF.